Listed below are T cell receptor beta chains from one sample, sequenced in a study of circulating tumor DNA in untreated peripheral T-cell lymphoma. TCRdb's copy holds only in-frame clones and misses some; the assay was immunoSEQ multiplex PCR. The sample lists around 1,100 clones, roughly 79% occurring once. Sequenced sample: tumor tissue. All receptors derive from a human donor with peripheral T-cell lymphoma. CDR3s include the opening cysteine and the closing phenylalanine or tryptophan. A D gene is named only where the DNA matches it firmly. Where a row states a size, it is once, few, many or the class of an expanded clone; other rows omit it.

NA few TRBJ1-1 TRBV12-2 TGTGCCGAGGACGCCGGGACAGGGAACACTGAAGCTTTCTTT CAEDAGTGNTEAFF
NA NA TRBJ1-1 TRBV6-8 TGTGCCAGCAGTGAGATGAACACTGAAGCTTTCTTT CASSEMNTEAFF
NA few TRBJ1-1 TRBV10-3 TGTGCCATCAGTGAGATCGGACCCCGCGGGGCTTTCTTT CAISEIGPRGAFF
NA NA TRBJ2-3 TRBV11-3 TGTGCCAGCAGCTTAAAGGCTAGCGTAGATACGCAGTATTTT CASSLKASVDTQYF
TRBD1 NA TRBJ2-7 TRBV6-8 TGTGCCAGCAGTTACGTCGACAGGGGGCCCTACGAGCAGTACTTC CASSYVDRGPYEQYF
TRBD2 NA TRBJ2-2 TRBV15 TGTGCCACCAGTCGCGGGGGGGCGAACACCGGGGAGCTGTTTTTT CATSRGGANTGELFF
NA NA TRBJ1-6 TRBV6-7 TGTGCCAGCAGTTACTCAAGGGCAGGGCCCACCTATAATTCACCCCTCCACTTT CASSYSRAGPTYNSPLHF
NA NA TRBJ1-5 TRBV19 TGTGCCAGTAGTGAAACAAGGGGTCAGCCCCAGCATTTT CASSETRGQPQHF
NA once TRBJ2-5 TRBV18 TGTGCCAGCTCACCACCGAGGGGTGAGGCAGACCAAGAGACCCAGTACTTC CASSPPRGEADQETQYF
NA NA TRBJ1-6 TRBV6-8 TGTGCCAGCAGTGATCCCACTTCACCCCTCCACTTT CASSDPTSPLHF
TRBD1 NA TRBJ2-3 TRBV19 TGTGCCACCACATCGACAGGGAGCACAGATACGCAGTATTTT CATTSTGSTDTQYF
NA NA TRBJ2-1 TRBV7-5 TGTGCCAGCAGCTTCATGACCCGAAACGATGAGCAGTTCTTC CASSFMTRNDEQFF
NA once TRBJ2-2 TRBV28 TGTGCCAGCGAGGGGGGATTAGGGGAGCTGTTTTTT CASEGGLGELFF
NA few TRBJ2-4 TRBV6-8 TGTGCCAGCAGTTACGGGGTAGCCAAAAACATTCAGTACTTC CASSYGVAKNIQYF
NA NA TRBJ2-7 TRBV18 TGTGCCAGCTCACCAGGGGCGATAGAGAACTACGAGCAGTACTTC CASSPGAIENYEQYF
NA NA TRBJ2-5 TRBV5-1 TGCGCCAGCAGCTACGAGGACCCCAGGACAGAGACCCAGTACTTC CASSYEDPRTETQYF
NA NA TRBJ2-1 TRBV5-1 TGCGCCAGCAGTCGGGACCGGGCCTACAATGAGCAGTTCTTC CASSRDRAYNEQFF
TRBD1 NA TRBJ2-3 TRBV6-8 TGTGCCATCAGCCCCACAGGGGCTCTCACAGATACGCAGTATTTT CAISPTGALTDTQYF
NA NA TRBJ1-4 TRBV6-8 TGTGCCAGCAGTGTGGGGCGAGCAACTAATGAAAAACTGTTTTTT CASSVGRATNEKLFF
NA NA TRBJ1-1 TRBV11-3 TGTGCCAGCAGCCGACAGGCATCAGTATCGGTGACTGAAGCTTTCTTT CASSRQASVSVTEAFF
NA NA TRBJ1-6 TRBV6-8 TGTGCCAGCAGACTTGGACAGAATTCACCCCTCCACTTT CASRLGQNSPLHF
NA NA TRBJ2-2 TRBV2 TGTGCCAGCAGTCTGACAGGCTGTACCACCGGGGAGCTGTTTTTT CASSLTGCTTGELFF
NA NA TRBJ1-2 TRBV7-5 TGTGCCAGCAGCTTGGCCGACACAGGATTCTATGGCTACACCTTC CASSLADTGFYGYTF
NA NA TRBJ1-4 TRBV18 TGTGCCAGCTCACTAACAGGACAGAATAATGAAAAACTGTTTTTT CASSLTGQNNEKLFF
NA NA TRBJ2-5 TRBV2 TGTGTCAGCAAACTCCCAAAGGGGACACTACAAGAGACCCAGTACTTC CVSKLPKGTLQETQYF
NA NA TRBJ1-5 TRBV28 TGTGCCAGCAGTGTACCGGGCGAGCCCCAGCATTTT CASSVPGEPQHF